This TCR beta chain came from a study of T-cell memory formation after mild COVID-19. The authors produced TCR alpha and TCR beta cDNA libraries with sample barcodes and UMIs by 5'RACE using constant-segment primers. TCRdb ran MiXCR on the 5' RACE reads and lists one entry per CDR3 protein. This table has under 200,000 distinct CDR3 sequences, roughly 28% appearing once. The sequenced sample consisted of PBMCs or a T cell subset sorted from them (not recorded which). This receptor was identified in an adult woman who had mild COVID-19 (a few samples of this study predate the infection). Cell type and time point are not known.

Here the CDR3 DNA reads TGCGCCAGCAGCTACGGGCAGGGGGGATCCTACGAGCAGTACTTC. This codes for CASSYGQGGSYEQYF. This rearrangement joins TRBV5-1 to TRBJ2-7; tentatively, D is TRBD1 (7 bases). This CDR3 spans 15 amino acids. The V end was cut by 3 bases, the J end by 1 base, with 14 bases between. Germline V gene lookup returns CDR1 SGHRS and CDR2 YFSETQ.